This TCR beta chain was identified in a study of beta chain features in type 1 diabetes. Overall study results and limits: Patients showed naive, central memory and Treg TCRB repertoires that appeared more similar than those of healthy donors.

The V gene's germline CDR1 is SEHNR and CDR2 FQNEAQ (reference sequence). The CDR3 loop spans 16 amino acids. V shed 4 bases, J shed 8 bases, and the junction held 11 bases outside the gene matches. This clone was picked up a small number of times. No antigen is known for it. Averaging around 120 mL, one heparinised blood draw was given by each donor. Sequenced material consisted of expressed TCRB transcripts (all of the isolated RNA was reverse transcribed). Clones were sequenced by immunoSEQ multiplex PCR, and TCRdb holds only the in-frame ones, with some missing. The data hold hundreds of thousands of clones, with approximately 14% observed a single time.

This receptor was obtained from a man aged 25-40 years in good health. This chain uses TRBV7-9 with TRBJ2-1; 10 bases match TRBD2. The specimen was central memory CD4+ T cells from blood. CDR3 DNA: TGTGCCAGCAGCTCCAGCGGTAGCGGGAGGTCGCATGAGCAGTTCTTC. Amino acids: CASSSSGSGRSHEQFF.